Listed here is a single TCR beta chain. The target antigen is unknown. This specimen belongs to a study of regulatory T cells in long-lasting Graves disease. Study-wide findings and caveats: Limited sample numbers may have lowered accuracy. Persistent Graves' patients showed reduced TCR diversity versus newly diagnosed patients. Favored usage of TRBV28, TRBJ1-2 and TRBJ2-5 was recorded in persistent disease.

According to the study, TCR beta libraries were built with iRepertoire HTBI primers and CDR3-region Arm-PCR. Under the authors' procedure: Analysis of the samples identified approximately 63 TRBV and 14 TRBJ segments. TCRdb re-called the multiplex PCR reads through MiXCR, storing one row per CDR3 protein. The V and J calls come from TCRdb's annotation, not from the publication. In the table there are more than 350,000 distinct CDR3 sequences, 20% to 25% of which are singletons. Stated time point: persistent/refractory GD, antithyroid drugs over 5 years with positive TRAb. Construction of the TCR library relied on RNA isolated from PBMCs. Trimming took off 6 bases at V and 8 bases at J, with 19 bases between the two ends. The CDR3 is made up of 13 amino acids. The germline gives CDR1 DFQATT, CDR2 SNEGSKA (reference sequence).

This clonotype originated in a female donor with Graves disease. The chain has TRBV20-1 and TRBJ1-2; D is possibly TRBD1 (5 bases). The material was peripheral blood mononuclear cells (PBMCs), obtained when the disease was refractory, from a patient treated with antithyroid drugs. In DNA form, the CDR3 reads TGCAGTGCCGAGACCGGGACTGTCCACGGCTACACCTTC. The encoded protein is CSAETGTVHGYTF.